This TCR beta chain was sequenced in a study of CD8+CD57+ T cells in acquired aplastic anemia. A single count supports this clonotype. Whoever was chosen for sequencing had shown CD8+CD57+ cell expansion by flow cytometry. It was genomic DNA that served as the template for profiling TCR beta VDJ and CDR3. TCRdb reanalysed the reads using MiXCR and keeps one entry per CDR3 protein. The sample includes 130,000 or so distinct CDR3 sequences, 40% of them seen just once. The junction had 12 bases not matched to a gene; V was cut back by 5 bases and J by 2 bases. CDR1 is KGHDR and CDR2 is SFDVKD in the germline V gene. The CDR3 loop spans 17 amino acids.

The rearrangement uses TRBV24-1 and TRBJ2-7; 9 bases agree with TRBD1. Sequencing was done on a sample of sorted CD4+, CD8+, or CD8+CD57+ T cells (not recorded which) from PBMCs. This clonotype was obtained from a human donor with aplastic anemia. The CDR3 region is CATSASRQGEGPYEQYF. DNA of the CDR3: TGTGCCACCAGTGCCAGCCGACAGGGGGAGGGGCCCTACGAGCAGTACTTC.